Included here is one T cell receptor (beta chain) sequence, with context. The read ends 3 residues shy of where the CDR3 ends; the end is completed using the germline J gene. This entry belongs to a study of T cells in women clearing cervical HPV infection. Germline CDR1 and CDR2: SGHTA and FQGTGA. The CDR3 runs to 14 residues. J was trimmed by 7 bases and V by 2 bases; bases with no gene match: 4. Data came from immunoSEQ multiplex PCR; TCRdb stores just in-frame clones and leaves some out. In total, the table holds roughly 45,000 clones. The source of this sequence is a woman between 18 and 75 years old with a cervical HPV16 infection that either progressed to CIN3+ or cleared (not recorded which). The specimen was blood buffy coat. V and J are TRBV7-3 and TRBJ2-1, with TRBD2 matching 8 bases. CDR3 loop: CASSLGGGQNEQFF. CDR3 DNA, as far as it was read: TGTGCCAGCAGCTTAGGCGGGGGGCAAAATGAG.